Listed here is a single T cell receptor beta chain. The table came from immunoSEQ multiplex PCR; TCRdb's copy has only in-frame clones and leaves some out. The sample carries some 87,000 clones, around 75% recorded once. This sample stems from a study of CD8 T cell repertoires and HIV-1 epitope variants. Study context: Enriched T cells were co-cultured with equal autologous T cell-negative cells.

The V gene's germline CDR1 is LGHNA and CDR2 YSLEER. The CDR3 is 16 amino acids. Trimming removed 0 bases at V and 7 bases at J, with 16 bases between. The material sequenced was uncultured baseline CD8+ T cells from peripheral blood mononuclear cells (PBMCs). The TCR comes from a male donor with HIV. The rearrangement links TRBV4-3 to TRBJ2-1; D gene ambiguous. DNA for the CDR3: TGCGCCAGCAGCCAAGATGCCTTTCGTCGCGGTAATGAGCAGTTCTTC. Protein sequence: CASSQDAFRRGNEQFF.